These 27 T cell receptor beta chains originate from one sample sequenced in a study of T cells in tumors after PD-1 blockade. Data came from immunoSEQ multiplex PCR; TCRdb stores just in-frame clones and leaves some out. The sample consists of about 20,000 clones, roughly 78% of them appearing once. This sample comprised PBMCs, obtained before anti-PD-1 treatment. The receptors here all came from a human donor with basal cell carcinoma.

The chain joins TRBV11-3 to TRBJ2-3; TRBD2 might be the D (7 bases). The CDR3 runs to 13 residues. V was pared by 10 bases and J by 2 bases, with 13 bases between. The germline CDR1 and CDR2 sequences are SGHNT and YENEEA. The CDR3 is CANGGPFTDTQYF. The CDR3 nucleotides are TGTGCCAACGGGGGGCCTTTCACAGATACGCAGTATTTT.

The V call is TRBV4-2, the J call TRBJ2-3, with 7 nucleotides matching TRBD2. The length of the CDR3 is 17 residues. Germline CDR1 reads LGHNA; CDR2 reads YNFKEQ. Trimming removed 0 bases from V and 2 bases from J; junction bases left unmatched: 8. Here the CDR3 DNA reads TGTGCCAGCAGCCAAGACAAGCAAGCGGGGACCACAGATACGCAGTATTTT. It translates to CASSQDKQAGTTDTQYF.

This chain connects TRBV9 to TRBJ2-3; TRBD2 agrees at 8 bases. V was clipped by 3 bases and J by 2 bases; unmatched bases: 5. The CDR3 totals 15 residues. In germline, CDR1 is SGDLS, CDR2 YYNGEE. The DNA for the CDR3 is TGTGCCAGCAGCGCGGGGGGGGAGATCACAGATACGCAGTATTTT. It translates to CASSAGGEITDTQYF.

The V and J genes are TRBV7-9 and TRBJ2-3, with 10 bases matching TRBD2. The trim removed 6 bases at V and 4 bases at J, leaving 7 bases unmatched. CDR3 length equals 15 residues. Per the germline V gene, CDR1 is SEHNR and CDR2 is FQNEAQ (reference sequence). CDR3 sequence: CASRKTSGEADTQYF. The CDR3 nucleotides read TGTGCCAGCAGAAAAACTAGCGGGGAGGCAGATACGCAGTATTTT.

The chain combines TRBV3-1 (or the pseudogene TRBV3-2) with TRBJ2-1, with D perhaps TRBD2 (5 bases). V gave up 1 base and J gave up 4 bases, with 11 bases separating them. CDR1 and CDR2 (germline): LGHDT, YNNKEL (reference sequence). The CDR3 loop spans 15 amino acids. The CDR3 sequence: CASSQGWEPYNEQFF. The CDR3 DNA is TGTGCCAGCAGCCAAGGGTGGGAGCCATACAATGAGCAGTTCTTC.

CDR3 sequence reads: CASKWDTSSEQFF. The CDR3 nucleotides are TGTGCCAGTAAATGGGATACTAGCAGTGAGCAGTTCTTC. The genes are TRBV19 and TRBJ2-1; possibly TRBD2 for D (6 bases). CDR1 and CDR2 from the germline V gene are LNHDA and SQIVND (reference sequence). The CDR3 is 13 amino acids. The germline V and J ends were trimmed by 7 bases and 9 bases, with 16 bases remaining between them.

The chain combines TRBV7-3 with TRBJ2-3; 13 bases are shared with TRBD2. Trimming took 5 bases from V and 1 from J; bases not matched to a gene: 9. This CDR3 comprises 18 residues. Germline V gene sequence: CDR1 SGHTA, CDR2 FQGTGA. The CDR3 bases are TGTGCCAGCAGCCGGACTAGCGGGAGTATTGGTGGCACAGATACGCAGTATTTT. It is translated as CASSRTSGSIGGTDTQYF.

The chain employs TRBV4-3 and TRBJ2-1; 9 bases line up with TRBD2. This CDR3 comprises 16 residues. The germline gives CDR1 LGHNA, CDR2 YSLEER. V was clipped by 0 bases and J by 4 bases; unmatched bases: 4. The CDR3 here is CASSQDGAGGYNEQFF. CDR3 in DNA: TGCGCCAGCAGCCAAGACGGTGCGGGGGGGTACAATGAGCAGTTCTTC.

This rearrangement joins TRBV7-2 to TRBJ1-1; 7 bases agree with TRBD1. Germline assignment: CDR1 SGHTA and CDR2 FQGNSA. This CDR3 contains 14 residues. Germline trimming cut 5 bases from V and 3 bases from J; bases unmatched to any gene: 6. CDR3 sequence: CASSEQGWDTEAFF. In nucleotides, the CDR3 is TGTGCCAGCAGCGAACAGGGGTGGGACACTGAAGCTTTCTTT.

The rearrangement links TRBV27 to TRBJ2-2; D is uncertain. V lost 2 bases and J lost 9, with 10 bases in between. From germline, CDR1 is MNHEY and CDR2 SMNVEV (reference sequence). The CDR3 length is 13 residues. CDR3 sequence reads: CASSLHFPRELFF. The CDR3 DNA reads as TGTGCCAGCAGTTTACACTTCCCCAGGGAGCTGTTTTTT.

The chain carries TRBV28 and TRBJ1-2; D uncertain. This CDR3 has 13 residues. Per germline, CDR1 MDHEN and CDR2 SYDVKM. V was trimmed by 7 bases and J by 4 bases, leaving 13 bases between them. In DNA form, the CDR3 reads TGTGCCAGCAACTCACCTCGGGGCTATGGCTACACCTTC. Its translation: CASNSPRGYGYTF.

CDR3 in amino acids: CASSLKRGSAEAFF. DNA for the CDR3: TGTGCCAGCAGTTTAAAAAGGGGGTCGGCTGAAGCTTTCTTT. The rearrangement links TRBV28 to TRBJ1-1, with D maybe TRBD1 (6 bases). CDR1 and CDR2 (germline): MDHEN, SYDVKM. The CDR3 runs 14 residues. The V end lost 2 bases, the J end lost 6 bases, and 13 bases lay between the germline ends.

The CDR3 here is CASSPTQGGRTYNEQFF. As DNA, the CDR3 is TGTGCCAGCAGCCCCACACAGGGCGGGAGGACATACAATGAGCAGTTCTTC. This chain joins TRBV25-1 and TRBJ2-1, with TRBD2 matching over 8 bases. The CDR3 is 17 residues long. The germline V gene encodes CDR1 MGHDK and CDR2 SYGVNS. The J segment lost 4 bases and the V segment lost 6 bases, leaving 14 bases of the junction unmatched. Looking up the rest from reference TRBV25-1 and TRBJ2-1 gives the full variable domain: EADIYQTPRYLVIGTGKKITLECSQTMGHDKMYWYQQDPGMELHLIHYSYGVNSTEKGDLSSESTVSRIRTEHFPLTLESARPSHTSQYLCASSPTQGGRTYNEQFFGPGTRLTVL.

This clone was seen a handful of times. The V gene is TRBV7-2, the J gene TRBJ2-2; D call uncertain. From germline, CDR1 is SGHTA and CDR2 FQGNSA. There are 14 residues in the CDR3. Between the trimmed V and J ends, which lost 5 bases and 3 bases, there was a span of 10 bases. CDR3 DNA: TGTGCCAGCAGCCCCCGCTACCACACCGGGGAGCTGTTTTTT. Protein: CASSPRYHTGELFF. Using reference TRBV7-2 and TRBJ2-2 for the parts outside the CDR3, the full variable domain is GAGVSQSPSNKVTEKGKDVELRCDPISGHTALYWYRQSLGQGLEFLIYFQGNSAPDKSGLPSDRFSAERTGGSVSTLTIQRTQQEDSAVYLCASSPRYHTGELFFGEGSRLTVL.

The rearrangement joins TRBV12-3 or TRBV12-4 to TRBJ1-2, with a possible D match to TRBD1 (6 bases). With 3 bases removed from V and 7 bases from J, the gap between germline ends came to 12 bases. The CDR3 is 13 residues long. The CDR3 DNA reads TGTGCCAGCAGTTTGTGGGGGCGGCGTGGCTACACCTTC. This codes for CASSLWGRRGYTF.

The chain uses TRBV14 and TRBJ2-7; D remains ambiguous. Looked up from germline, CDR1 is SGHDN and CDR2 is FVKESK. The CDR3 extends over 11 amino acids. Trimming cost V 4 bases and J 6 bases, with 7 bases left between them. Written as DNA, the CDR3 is TGTGCCAGCAGCCTGCACTCCGAGCAGTACTTC. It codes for CASSLHSEQYF.

The CDR3 bases are TGTGCCAGCAGCTCCACAGGGCGTAATTCACCCCTCCACTTT. Amino acid sequence: CASSSTGRNSPLHF. The chain joins TRBV13 to TRBJ1-6, with a possible D match to TRBD1 (6 bases). The V gene lost 4 bases and the J gene lost 6 bases, with 10 bases spanning the gap. Germline V lookup: CDR1 PRHDT, CDR2 FYEKMQ (reference sequence). This CDR3 is 14 amino acids long. The full variable domain, completed using reference TRBV13 and TRBJ1-6, is AAGVIQSPRHLIKEKRETATLKCYPIPRHDTVYWYQQGPGQDPQFLISFYEKMQSDKGSIPDRFSAQQFSDYHSELNMSSLELGDSALYFCASSSTGRNSPLHFGNGTRLTVT.

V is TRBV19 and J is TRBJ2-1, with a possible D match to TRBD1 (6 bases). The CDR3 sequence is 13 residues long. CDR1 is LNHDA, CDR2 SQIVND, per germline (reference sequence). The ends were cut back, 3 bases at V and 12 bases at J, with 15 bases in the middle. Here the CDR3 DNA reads TGTGCCAGTAGTATCAACAGGGACCCGCCGCAGTTCTTC. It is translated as CASSINRDPPQFF.

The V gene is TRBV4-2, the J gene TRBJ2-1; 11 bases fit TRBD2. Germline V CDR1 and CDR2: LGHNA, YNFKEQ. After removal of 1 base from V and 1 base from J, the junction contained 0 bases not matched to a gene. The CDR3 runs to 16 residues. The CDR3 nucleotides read TGTGCCAGCAGCCAAGCTAGCGGGAGGTCCTACAATGAGCAGTTCTTC. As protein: CASSQASGRSYNEQFF.

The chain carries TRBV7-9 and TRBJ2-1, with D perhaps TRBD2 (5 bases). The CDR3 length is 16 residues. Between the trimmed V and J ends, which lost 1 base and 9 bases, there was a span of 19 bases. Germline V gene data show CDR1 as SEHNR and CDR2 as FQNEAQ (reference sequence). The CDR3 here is CASSLGLAGPAGEQFF. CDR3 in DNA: TGTGCCAGCAGCTTAGGTTTGGCGGGTCCGGCGGGTGAGCAGTTCTTC.

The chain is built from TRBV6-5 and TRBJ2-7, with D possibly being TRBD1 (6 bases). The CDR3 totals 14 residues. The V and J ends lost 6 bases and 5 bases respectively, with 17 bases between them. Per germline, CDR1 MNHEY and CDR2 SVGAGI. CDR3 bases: TGTGCCAGCAGACCCGAGCCAGGGGCGGACGAGCAGTACTTC. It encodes CASRPEPGADEQYF.

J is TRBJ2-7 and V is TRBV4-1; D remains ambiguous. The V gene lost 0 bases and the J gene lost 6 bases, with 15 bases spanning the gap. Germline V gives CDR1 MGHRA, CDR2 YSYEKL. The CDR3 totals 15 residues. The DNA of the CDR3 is TGCGCCAGCAGCCAAGAACCCGGCAGCCTCTCCGAGCAGTACTTC. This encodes CASSQEPGSLSEQYF.

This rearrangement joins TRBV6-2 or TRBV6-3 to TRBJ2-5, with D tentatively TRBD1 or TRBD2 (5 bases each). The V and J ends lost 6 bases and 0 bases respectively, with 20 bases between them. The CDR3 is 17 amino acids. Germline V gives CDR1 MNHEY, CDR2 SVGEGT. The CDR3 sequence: CASSRGRGKGYQETQYF. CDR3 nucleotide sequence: TGTGCCAGCAGCCGCGGACGGGGAAAGGGGTACCAAGAGACCCAGTACTTC.

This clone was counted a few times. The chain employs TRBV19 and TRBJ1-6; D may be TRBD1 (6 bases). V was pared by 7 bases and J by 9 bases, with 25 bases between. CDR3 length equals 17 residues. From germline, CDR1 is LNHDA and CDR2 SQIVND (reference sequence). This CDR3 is CASKGGSGRRVGSPLHF. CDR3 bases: TGTGCCAGTAAGGGGGGGTCCGGACGGAGGGTCGGTTCACCCCTCCACTTT.

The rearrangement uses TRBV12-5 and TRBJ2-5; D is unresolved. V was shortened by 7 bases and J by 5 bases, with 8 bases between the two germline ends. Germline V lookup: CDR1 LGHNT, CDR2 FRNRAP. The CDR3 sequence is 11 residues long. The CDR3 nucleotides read TGTGCTAGTGCCCCTAGGGAGACCCAGTACTTC. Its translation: CASAPRETQYF.

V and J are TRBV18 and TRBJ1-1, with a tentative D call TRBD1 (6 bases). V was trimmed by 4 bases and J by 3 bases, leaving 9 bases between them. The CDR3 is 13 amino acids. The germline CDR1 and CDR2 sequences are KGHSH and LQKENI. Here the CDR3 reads CASSRDKYTEAFF. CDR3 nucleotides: TGTGCCAGCTCACGGGACAAGTACACTGAAGCTTTCTTT.

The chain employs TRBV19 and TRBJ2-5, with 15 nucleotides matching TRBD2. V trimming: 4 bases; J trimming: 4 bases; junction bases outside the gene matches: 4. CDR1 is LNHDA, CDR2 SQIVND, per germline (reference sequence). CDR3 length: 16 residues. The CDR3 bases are TGTGCCAGTAGTACATGGACTAGCGGGGGGGCAGAGACCCAGTACTTC. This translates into CASSTWTSGGAETQYF.